These T cell receptor beta chains were read from a single sample in a study of cytomegalovirus exposure and HLA in healthy donors. This table comes from immunoSEQ multiplex PCR, and its TCRdb copy is limited to in-frame clones, with some not included. Here the sample spans some 190,000 clones, 77% being singletons. Source material: PBMCs. The receptors were gathered from a man aged 18 to 29 in good health and CMV-seronegative. The CDR3 runs from the conserved cysteine through the conserved F or W. Each record gives: D gene, clone size, V gene, J gene, CDR3 protein, CDR3 DNA. A D gene is named only where the DNA matches it firmly. The listing skips clone size in some rows; elsewhere it reads once, few, many or a size class.

>TRBD2|once|TRBV4-2|TRBJ2-5
CASSQLLAGQETQYF
TGTGCCAGCAGCCAGCTCCTAGCGGGACAAGAGACCCAGTACTTC
>TRBD1|.|TRBV7-9|TRBJ1-3
CASSLAPGTGGF
TGTGCCAGCAGCTTAGCGCCCGGGACAGGAGGTTTT
>TRBD1|.|TRBV18|TRBJ1-5
CASSPTAGQGNQPQHF
TGTGCCAGCTCACCAACTGCGGGACAGGGGAATCAGCCCCAGCATTTT
>TRBD1|.|TRBV7-9|TRBJ1-1
CASSPGTANTEAFF
TGTGCCAGCAGCCCTGGGACAGCGAACACTGAAGCTTTCTTT
>TRBD1|.|TRBV2|TRBJ2-7
CASSEPGQGAYEQYF
TGTGCCAGCAGTGAACCGGGACAGGGCGCCTACGAGCAGTACTTC
>.|.|TRBV19|TRBJ2-5
CASSIGGETQYF
TGTGCCAGTAGTATTGGAGGAGAGACCCAGTACTTC
>.|.|TRBV5-6|TRBJ2-4
CASTQTAGNIQYF
TGTGCCAGCACCCAGACGGCAGGGAACATTCAGTACTTC
>.|.|TRBV4-3|TRBJ1-1
CASSQTGNTEAFF
TGCGCCAGCAGCCAGACAGGGAACACTGAAGCTTTCTTT
>TRBD2|.|TRBV2|TRBJ2-2
CASSESGRGAGELFF
TGTGCCAGCAGTGAGAGCGGGAGAGGGGCCGGGGAGCTGTTTTTT
>TRBD1|.|TRBV5-1|TRBJ1-1
CASSSGTVRTEAFF
TGCGCCAGCAGTTCCGGGACAGTAAGAACTGAAGCTTTCTTT
>.|.|TRBV9|TRBJ2-7
CASSVDEGGEQYF
TGTGCCAGCAGCGTAGATGAGGGAGGCGAGCAGTACTTC
>.|.|TRBV7-2|TRBJ1-1
CASSPGGVGGTEAFF
TGTGCCAGCAGCCCCGGGGGGGTGGGGGGCACTGAAGCTTTCTTT
>TRBD2|.|TRBV2|TRBJ2-5
CASSERLAGGGETQYF
TGTGCCAGCAGTGAAAGGCTAGCGGGAGGGGGAGAGACCCAGTACTTC
>TRBD1|.|TRBV27|TRBJ1-4
CASSGDRRDFEKLFF
TGTGCCAGCAGTGGGGACAGGAGAGACTTCGAAAAACTGTTTTTT
>TRBD1|.|TRBV6-5|TRBJ1-1
CASRTTGANTEAFF
TGTGCCAGCAGGACAACAGGGGCGAACACTGAAGCTTTCTTT
>.|.|TRBV7-9|TRBJ2-3
CASSPTQGTDTQYF
TGTGCCAGCAGCCCCACGCAGGGGACAGATACGCAGTATTTT
>TRBD2|.|TRBV7-2|TRBJ2-5
CASSLTMVAGGETQYF
TGTGCCAGCAGCTTAACGATGGTAGCGGGGGGAGAGACCCAGTACTTC
>.|.|TRBV6-1|TRBJ2-7
CASSEFSLTNPALGQYF
TGTGCCAGCAGTGAATTTAGCCTTACGAACCCCGCGTTAGGGCAGTACTTC
>.|.|TRBV7-8|TRBJ2-7
CASSFLRTYEQYF
TGTGCCAGCAGCTTCCTCAGAACCTACGAGCAGTACTTC
>TRBD1|.|TRBV6-1|TRBJ1-1
CASMTGQGTEAFF
TGTGCCAGCATGACGGGACAGGGGACTGAAGCTTTCTTT
>.|.|TRBV19|TRBJ2-3
CASSMNRWEKHTQYF
TGTGCCAGTAGTATGAATAGGTGGGAGAAGCATACGCAGTATTTT
>.|few|TRBV30|TRBJ1-1
CAWSVQQNTEAFF
TGTGCCTGGAGTGTACAGCAGAACACTGAAGCTTTCTTT
>TRBD2|.|TRBV2|TRBJ2-5
CASRGGVGETQYF
TGTGCCAGCAGGGGGGGGGTCGGGGAGACCCAGTACTTC
>.|.|TRBV11-2|TRBJ2-3
CASSFSWASGTDTQYF
TGTGCCAGCAGCTTTTCTTGGGCATCCGGCACAGATACGCAGTATTTT
>.|.|TRBV7-2|TRBJ2-2
CASSLSLIAGELFF
TGTGCCAGCAGCTTAAGTTTGATAGCCGGGGAGCTGTTTTTT
>TRBD2|.|TRBV7-9|TRBJ2-1
CASSSGLAGDPPYNEQFF
TGTGCCAGCAGCTCAGGACTAGCGGGGGACCCCCCATACAATGAGCAGTTCTTC
>TRBD2|.|TRBV7-8|TRBJ2-1
CASSLALADYNEQFF
TGTGCCAGCAGCTTAGCACTAGCGGACTACAATGAGCAGTTCTTC
>.|.|TRBV5-6|TRBJ2-2
CASSLGASDTGELFF
TGTGCCAGCAGCTTAGGGGCATCGGACACCGGGGAGCTGTTTTTT
>.|.|TRBV27|TRBJ1-4
CASSSGMTNEKLFF
TGTGCCAGCAGTTCGGGGATGACTAATGAAAAACTGTTTTTT
>TRBD1|.|TRBV7-9|TRBJ1-4
CASSLAGPTGEEKLFF
TGTGCCAGCAGCTTAGCAGGGCCTACAGGGGAGGAAAAACTGTTTTTT
>.|.|TRBV6-6|TRBJ2-7
CASTFIGQASYEQYF
TGTGCCAGCACCTTCATAGGCCAGGCCTCCTACGAGCAGTACTTC
>TRBD1|once|TRBV6-1|TRBJ1-1
CASTKPGTGGCEAFF
TGTGCCAGCACTAAGCCTGGGACAGGGGGTTGTGAAGCTTTCTTT
>TRBD1|.|TRBV11-2|TRBJ2-7
CASREAGGHGNEQYF
TGTGCCAGCAGGGAGGCAGGGGGACACGGGAACGAGCAGTACTTC
>.|once|TRBV30|TRBJ2-7
CAWSVGDRDSYEQYF
TGTGCCTGGAGTGTGGGCGACAGAGACTCCTACGAGCAGTACTTC
>TRBD2|.|TRBV4-2|TRBJ2-5
CASSQGSASGKETQYF
TGTGCCAGCAGCCAAGGCTCTGCTAGCGGGAAAGAGACCCAGTACTTC
>.|.|TRBV21-1|TRBJ2-2
CASSNPFPVGGPPENTGELFF
TGTGCCAGCAGCAACCCATTCCCGGTTGGCGGGCCCCCGGAGAACACCGGGGAGCTGTTTTTT
>TRBD1|.|TRBV19|TRBJ1-2
CATSGQTFFSF
TGTGCCACCTCGGGACAGACCTTCTTCTCCTTC
>TRBD2|.|TRBV7-9|TRBJ2-5
CASSTSYRLAGDQETQYF
TGTGCCAGCAGCACTAGCTACAGACTAGCGGGAGACCAAGAGACCCAGTACTTC
>.|.|TRBV4-3|TRBJ2-5
CASSQEPWDYQETQYF
TGCGCCAGCAGCCAAGAGCCCTGGGACTACCAAGAGACCCAGTACTTC
>.|.|TRBV4-1|TRBJ1-5
CASSQDSFSNQPQHF
TGCGCCAGCAGCCAAGACTCTTTTAGCAATCAGCCCCAGCATTTT
>TRBD1|.|TRBV6-6|TRBJ1-1
CASRPGGWDTEAFF
TGTGCCAGCAGACCAGGGGGCTGGGACACTGAAGCTTTCTTT
>.|few|TRBV18|TRBJ2-5
CASSPTRTTTRETQYF
TGTGCCAGCTCACCAACTCGGACTACCACCCGGGAGACCCAGTACTTC
>TRBD2|.|TRBV7-3|TRBJ2-1
CASSLMGTSGGYNEQFF
TGTGCCAGCAGCTTAATGGGGACTAGCGGGGGGTACAATGAGCAGTTCTTC
>TRBD2|.|TRBV2|TRBJ2-3
CASSENGLAMDTQYF
TGTGCCAGCAGTGAAAACGGACTAGCGATGGATACGCAGTATTTT
>TRBD2|.|TRBV25-1|TRBJ2-7
CASSGMGGSYEQYF
TGTGCCAGCAGTGGAATGGGGGGGTCCTACGAGCAGTACTTC